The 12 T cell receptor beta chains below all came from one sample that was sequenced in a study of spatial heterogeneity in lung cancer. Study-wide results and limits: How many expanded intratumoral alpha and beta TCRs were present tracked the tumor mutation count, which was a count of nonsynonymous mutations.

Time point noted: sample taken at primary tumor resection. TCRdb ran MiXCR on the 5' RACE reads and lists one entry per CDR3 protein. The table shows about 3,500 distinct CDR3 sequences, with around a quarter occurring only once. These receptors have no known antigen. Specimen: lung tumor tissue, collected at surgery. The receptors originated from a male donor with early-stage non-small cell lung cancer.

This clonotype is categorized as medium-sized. The CDR3 DNA is TGTGCCAGCAGCGTAGAGCAGGGGGCTGCCGGGGAGCTGTTTTTT. Translating gives CASSVEQGAAGELFF. J is TRBJ2-2 and V is TRBV9; 8 bases match TRBD1. From germline, CDR1 is SGDLS and CDR2 YYNGEE. V shed 0 bases, J shed 6 bases, and the junction held 4 bases outside the gene matches. The CDR3 covers 15 residues.

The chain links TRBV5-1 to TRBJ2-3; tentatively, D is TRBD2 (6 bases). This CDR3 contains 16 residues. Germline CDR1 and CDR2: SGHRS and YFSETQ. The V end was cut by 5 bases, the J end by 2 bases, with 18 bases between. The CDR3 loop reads CASSWSSGELTDTQYF. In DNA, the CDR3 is TGCGCCAGCAGTTGGTCATCGGGGGAGCTCACAGATACGCAGTATTTT.

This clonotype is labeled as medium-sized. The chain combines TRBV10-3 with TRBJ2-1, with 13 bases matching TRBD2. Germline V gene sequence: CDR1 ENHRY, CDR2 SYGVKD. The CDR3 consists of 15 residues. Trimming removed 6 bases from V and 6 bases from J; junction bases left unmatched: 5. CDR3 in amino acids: CAISPGLAGSNEQFF. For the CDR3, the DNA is TGTGCCATCAGCCCGGGACTAGCGGGATCCAATGAGCAGTTCTTC.

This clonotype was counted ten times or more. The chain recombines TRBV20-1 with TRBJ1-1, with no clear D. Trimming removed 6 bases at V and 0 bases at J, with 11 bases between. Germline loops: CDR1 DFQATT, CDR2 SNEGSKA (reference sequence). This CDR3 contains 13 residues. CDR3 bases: TGCAGTGCGACCGGCTTAATGAACACTGAAGCTTTCTTT. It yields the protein CSATGLMNTEAFF.

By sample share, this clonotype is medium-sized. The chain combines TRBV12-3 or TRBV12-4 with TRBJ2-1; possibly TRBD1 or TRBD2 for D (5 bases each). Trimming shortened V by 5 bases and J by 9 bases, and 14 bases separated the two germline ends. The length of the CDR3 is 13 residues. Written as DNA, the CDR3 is TGTGCCAGCAGTCCCCGGGACCGACCTGAGCAGTTCTTC. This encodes CASSPRDRPEQFF.

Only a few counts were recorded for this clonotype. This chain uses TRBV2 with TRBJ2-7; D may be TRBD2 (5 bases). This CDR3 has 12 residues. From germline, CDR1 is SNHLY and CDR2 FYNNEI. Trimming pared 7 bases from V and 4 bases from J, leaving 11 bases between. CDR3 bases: TGTGCCAGCATGGACTGGAATTACGAGCAGTACTTC. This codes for CASMDWNYEQYF.

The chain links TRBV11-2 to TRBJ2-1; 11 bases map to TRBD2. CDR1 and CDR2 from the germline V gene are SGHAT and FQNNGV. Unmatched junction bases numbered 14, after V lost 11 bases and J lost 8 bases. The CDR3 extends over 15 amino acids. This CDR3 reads CAGKTALAGGDEQFF. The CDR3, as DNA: TGTGCCGGCAAGACGGCGCTAGCGGGAGGCGATGAGCAGTTCTTC.

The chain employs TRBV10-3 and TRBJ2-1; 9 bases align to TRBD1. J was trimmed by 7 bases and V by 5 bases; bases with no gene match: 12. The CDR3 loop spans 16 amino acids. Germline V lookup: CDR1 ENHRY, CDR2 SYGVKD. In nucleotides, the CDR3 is TGTGCCATCAGTAAGGACAGGGGAGCCGGTGTGAATGAGCAGTTCTTC. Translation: CAISKDRGAGVNEQFF.

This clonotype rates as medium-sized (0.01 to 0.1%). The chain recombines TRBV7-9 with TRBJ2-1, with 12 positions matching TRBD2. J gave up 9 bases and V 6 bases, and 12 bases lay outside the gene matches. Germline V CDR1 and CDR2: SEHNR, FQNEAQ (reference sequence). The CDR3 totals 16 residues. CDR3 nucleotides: TGTGCCAGCAGGTCTCACCTAGCGGGAGGGCCCAGTGAGCAGTTCTTC. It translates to CASRSHLAGGPSEQFF.

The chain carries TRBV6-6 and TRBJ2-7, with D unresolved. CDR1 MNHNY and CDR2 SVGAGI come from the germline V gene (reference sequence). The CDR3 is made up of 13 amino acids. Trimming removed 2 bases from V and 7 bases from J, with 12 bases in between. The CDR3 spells CASSYRTDGEQYF. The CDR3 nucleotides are TGTGCCAGCAGTTACAGGACGGACGGAGAGCAGTACTTC.

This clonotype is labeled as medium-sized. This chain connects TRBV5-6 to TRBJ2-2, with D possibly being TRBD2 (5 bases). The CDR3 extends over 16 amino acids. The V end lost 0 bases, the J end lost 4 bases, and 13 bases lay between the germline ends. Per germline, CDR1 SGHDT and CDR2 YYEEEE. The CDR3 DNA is TGTGCCAGCAGCTTGGATAGCGCGGTCAGCACCGGGGAGCTGTTTTTT. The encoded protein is CASSLDSAVSTGELFF.

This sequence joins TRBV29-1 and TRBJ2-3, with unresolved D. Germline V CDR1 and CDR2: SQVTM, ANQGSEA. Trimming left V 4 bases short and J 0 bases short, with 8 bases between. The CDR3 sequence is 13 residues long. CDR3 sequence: CSVVSPSTDTQYF. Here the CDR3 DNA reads TGCAGCGTTGTAAGTCCTAGCACAGATACGCAGTATTTT.